The 18 T cell receptor beta chains below were found in one sample sequenced in a study of shared clonotypes between healthy human individuals. The assay was immunoSEQ multiplex PCR, and TCRdb's table has in-frame clones only and misses some. The sample records about 560,000 clones, around 81% being singletons. Specimen: PBMCs. The receptors stem from a woman aged 40-49 years in good health. Some clones in this sample may be carry-over from other donors' samples.

A single count supports this clone. V gene TRBV30 combines with J gene TRBJ2-7; D remains ambiguous. This CDR3 comprises 12 residues. Per the germline V gene, CDR1 is GTSNPN and CDR2 is SVGIG (reference sequence). The V gene lost 2 bases and the J gene lost 6 bases, with 11 bases spanning the gap. The CDR3 is CAWSMLFGEQYF. The CDR3 region has the DNA TGTGCCTGGAGTATGCTTTTCGGCGAGCAGTACTTC. The variable domain in full, with the rest retrieved from reference TRBV30 and TRBJ2-7, is SQTIHQWPATLVQPVGSPLSLECTVEGTSNPNLYWYRQAAGRGLQLLFYSVGIGQISSEVPQNLSASRPQDRQFILSSKKLLLSDSGFYLCAWSMLFGEQYFGPGTRLTVT.

V gene TRBV7-9 combines with J gene TRBJ1-1, with 7 bases matching TRBD1. The CDR3 is made up of 14 amino acids. The trim removed 5 bases at V and 0 bases at J, leaving 3 bases unmatched. From germline, CDR1 is SEHNR and CDR2 FQNEAQ (reference sequence). CDR3 in DNA: TGTGCCAGCAGCAGGGGACAGTTGAACACTGAAGCTTTCTTT. This gives the protein CASSRGQLNTEAFF.

The rearrangement links TRBV9 to TRBJ1-5, with TRBD1 identical over 9 bases. Losses at the gene ends were 3 bases for V and 7 bases for J; bases not matched to a gene: 5. Germline values: CDR1 SGDLS, CDR2 YYNGEE. The CDR3 has 14 residues. For the CDR3, the DNA is TGTGCCAGCAGCGCAACAGGGGGCAGGCAGCCCCAGCATTTT. This sequence encodes CASSATGGRQPQHF.

Only one count was recorded for this clone. A junction end diverges from the germline sequence, so it may reflect a read error. The same CDR3 is also encoded by other DNA sequences in this sample. CDR3 sequence: CAWSVQPGDTEAFF. The CDR3 DNA sequence: TGTGCCTGGAGTGTACAGCCAGGGGACACCGAAGCTTTCTTT. The genes are TRBV30 and TRBJ1-1; D is perhaps TRBD1 (6 bases). The CDR3 has 14 amino acids. The germline V gene encodes CDR1 GTSNPN and CDR2 SVGIG (reference sequence).

Comments on this clone: The conserved final phenylalanine or tryptophan is absent from the CDR3, which likely points to a read error. The DNA is omitted, as the CDR3 cannot be located on it reliably, and the CDR3 follows TCRdb's listing. The chain joins TRBV7-9 to TRBJ1-5; the tabulated D call, TRBD1, remains unverified against the DNA. From its first to its last residue, the CDR3 has 13 amino acids. Looked up from germline, CDR1 is SEHNR and CDR2 is FQNEAQ (reference sequence). CDR3 sequence reads: CASSLNPGQPLVL.

The V gene is TRBV7-3, the J gene TRBJ2-3, with a weak D call TRBD2 (5 bases). The CDR3 runs 14 residues. Between the trimmed V and J ends, which lost 3 bases and 2 bases, there was a span of 9 bases. CDR1 SGHTA and CDR2 FQGTGA come from the germline V gene. The chain's CDR3 is CASSLGGFTDTQYF. The CDR3, as DNA: TGTGCCAGCAGCTTGGGCGGGTTCACAGATACGCAGTATTTT. Together with reference TRBV7-3 and TRBJ2-3, the CDR3 gives the full variable domain: GAGVSQTPSNKVTEKGKYVELRCDPISGHTALYWYRQSLGQGPEFLIYFQGTGAADDSGLPNDRFFAVRPEGSVSTLKIQRTERGDSAVYLCASSLGGFTDTQYFGPGTRLTVL.

V usage is TRBV11-2 and J usage is TRBJ2-7; D ambiguous. V was cut by 5 bases and J by 0 bases, with 8 bases left in between. From germline, CDR1 is SGHAT and CDR2 FQNNGV. CDR3 length: 13 amino acids. CDR3 nucleotide sequence: TGTGCCAGCAGCCGGACGGCCTCCTACGAGCAGTACTTC. Residues: CASSRTASYEQYF.

The chain has TRBV5-6 and TRBJ2-1, with 8 positions matching TRBD2. J lost 7 bases, V lost 0 bases, and 6 bases had no gene match. This CDR3 region has 15 residues. From germline, CDR1 is SGHDT and CDR2 YYEEEE. The CDR3 DNA sequence: TGTGCCAGCAGCTTGGGACTAGCGACTCTAAATGAGCAGTTCTTC. Encoded protein: CASSLGLATLNEQFF.

In regard to this clone: Other DNA sequences of this sample code for an identical CDR3. The J gene is TRBJ2-7, the V gene TRBV9; 7 nucleotides align to TRBD2. Germline CDR1 is SGDLS and CDR2 is YYNGEE. The CDR3 contains 16 residues. Unmatched junction bases numbered 6, after V lost 0 bases and J lost 0 bases. CDR3 residues: CASSVEVGGSSYEQYF. CDR3 nucleotides: TGTGCCAGCAGCGTAGAGGTGGGGGGGAGCTCCTACGAGCAGTACTTC.

The chain has TRBV7-8 and TRBJ1-5; D not resolved. Germline CDR1 is SGHVS and CDR2 is FQNEAQ. The CDR3 runs to 15 residues. The V gene lost 4 bases and the J gene lost 6 bases, with 16 bases spanning the gap. The CDR3, as DNA: TGTGCCAGCAGCTCCCAGTTGGGGATTAGTCAGCCCCAGCATTTT. It encodes CASSSQLGISQPQHF.

This chain uses TRBV9 with TRBJ2-5, with D perhaps matching TRBD2 (6 bases). The V end was cut by 0 bases, the J end by 1 base, with 13 bases between. Germline-derived CDR1 and CDR2 are SGDLS and YYNGEE. The CDR3 is made up of 16 amino acids. The CDR3 DNA reads as TGTGCCAGCAGCGTAGGTCCAGCGGGTTCCCAAGAGACCCAGTACTTC. As protein: CASSVGPAGSQETQYF.

The rearrangement joins TRBV7-6 to TRBJ2-1, with 9 bases fitting TRBD1. The CDR3 spans 15 residues. Germline CDR1 SGHVS, CDR2 FNYEAQ. Unmatched junction bases numbered 2, after V lost 1 base and J lost 4 bases. CDR3 in DNA: TGTGCCAGCAGCTTAGGGGACAGGGAGTACAATGAGCAGTTCTTC. This gives the protein CASSLGDREYNEQFF. Combining the CDR3 with reference TRBV7-6 and TRBJ2-1 gives the whole variable domain GAGVSQSPRYKVTKRGQDVALRCDPISGHVSLYWYRQALGQGPEFLTYFNYEAQQDKSGLPNDRFSAERPEGSISTLTIQRTEQRDSAMYRCASSLGDREYNEQFFGPGTRLTVL.

This chain uses TRBV7-9 with TRBJ2-2; 9 bases fit TRBD2. This CDR3 comprises 16 residues. Germline CDR1 is SEHNR and CDR2 is FQNEAQ (reference sequence). V was clipped by 3 bases and J by 5 bases; unmatched bases: 7. DNA for the CDR3: TGTGCCAGCAGCTTCCAGACCACTAGCGGGACCGGGGAGCTGTTTTTT. Amino acid sequence: CASSFQTTSGTGELFF. The whole variable domain, remainder taken from reference TRBV7-9 and TRBJ2-2, is DTGVSQNPRHKITKRGQNVTFRCDPISEHNRLYWYRQTLGQGPEFLTYFQNEAQLEKSRLLSDRFSAERPKGSFSTLEIQRTEQGDSAMYLCASSFQTTSGTGELFFGEGSRLTVL.

V gene TRBV7-2 combines with J gene TRBJ1-5; TRBD1 aligns across 8 bases. CDR3 length equals 15 residues. After removal of 2 bases from V and 6 bases from J, the junction contained 6 bases not matched to a gene. CDR1 is SGHTA and CDR2 is FQGNSA in the germline V gene. CDR3 in DNA: TGTGCCAGCAGCTTACGGACAGGGCCGAGTCAGCCCCAGCATTTT. Its protein is CASSLRTGPSQPQHF.

The sample holds one count of this clone. The sample has other DNA sequences that encode this CDR3 too. V gene TRBV4-1 combines with J gene TRBJ1-4; D unresolved. The V gene's germline CDR1 is MGHRA and CDR2 YSYEKL. Trimming removed 1 base at V and 8 bases at J, with 5 bases between. The CDR3 sequence is 12 residues long. The CDR3 DNA follows: TGCGCCAGCAGCCAAGTAAACGAAAAACTGTTTTTT. Amino acids: CASSQVNEKLFF.

The CDR3 region has the DNA TGTGCCAGCAGCTTAAGTCCGGGAGACCCCTACGAGCAGTACTTC. Translating it yields CASSLSPGDPYEQYF. The V and J genes are TRBV7-2 and TRBJ2-7; TRBD2 is a possible D gene (6 bases). V was cut by 2 bases and J by 2 bases, with 13 bases left in between. This CDR3 spans 15 amino acids. Germline assignment: CDR1 SGHTA and CDR2 FQGNSA.

The genes are TRBV15 and TRBJ2-7; 7 bases map to TRBD2. Germline loops: CDR1 LNHNV, CDR2 YYDKDF (reference sequence). The CDR3 consists of 20 residues. With V trimmed by 1 base and J by 4 bases, 22 bases remained unmatched. The CDR3 loop is CATSRGRDWGAGPHRYEQYF. The CDR3 coding sequence is TGTGCCACCAGCAGAGGCAGGGATTGGGGAGCGGGGCCACATCGGTACGAGCAGTACTTC.

The chain employs TRBV4-2 and TRBJ2-5; TRBD2 agrees at 10 bases. The CDR3 length is 16 residues. Germline trimming cut 0 bases from V and 2 bases from J; bases unmatched to any gene: 3. The germline gives CDR1 LGHNA, CDR2 YNFKEQ. DNA of the CDR3: TGTGCCAGCAGCCAAGAGTGGACTAGCGGTCAAGAGACCCAGTACTTC. Its translation is CASSQEWTSGQETQYF.